The count of the clone carrying this T cell receptor beta chain is one. Antigen: not known. These data originate in a study of T cell responses to AZD1222 COVID-19 vaccine. Background on the study: Pooling covered second doses at about 4 or about 12 weeks.

Regarding the study as a whole: There were vaccine-associated CD4 TCRs across spike, dominant at 160-218 and 743-854. The donors showed a predominance of white British ancestry and of females, with possible underestimation of clonal diversity.

Method: immunoSEQ multiplex PCR; TCRdb's copy keeps in-frame clones and lacks some. The top ten clones hold over 6.5% of a sample with some 99,000 clones, 91% of them seen once. The germline V and J ends were trimmed by 1 base and 4 bases, with 10 bases remaining between them. The germline gives CDR1 LGHDT, CDR2 YNNKEL (reference sequence). The CDR3 is 14 residues long. This receptor was obtained from an adult in good health. The V gene is TRBV3-1 (or the pseudogene TRBV3-2), the J gene TRBJ1-2; TRBD1 might be the D (5 bases). The sample here was peripheral blood, taken on day 0 of AZD1222 vaccination. The CDR3 region is CASSQVQGVYGYTF. The CDR3 DNA reads as TGTGCCAGCAGCCAAGTACAAGGGGTCTATGGCTACACCTTC.